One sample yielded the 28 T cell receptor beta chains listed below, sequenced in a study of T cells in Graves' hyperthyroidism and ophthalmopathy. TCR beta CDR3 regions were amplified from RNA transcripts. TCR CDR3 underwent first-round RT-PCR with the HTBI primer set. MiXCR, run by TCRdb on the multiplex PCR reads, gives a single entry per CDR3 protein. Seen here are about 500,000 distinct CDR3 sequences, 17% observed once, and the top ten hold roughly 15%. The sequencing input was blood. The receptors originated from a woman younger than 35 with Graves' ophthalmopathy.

The CDR3 loop reads CASSALGLNNSPLHF. CDR3 DNA sequence: TGTGCCAGCAGCGCGCTGGGTCTTAATAATTCACCCCTCCACTTT. V usage is TRBV7-2 and J usage is TRBJ1-6; no reliable D call. CDR3 length: 15 residues. V was pared by 5 bases and J by 5 bases, with 13 bases between. Germline loops: CDR1 SGHTA, CDR2 FQGNSA.

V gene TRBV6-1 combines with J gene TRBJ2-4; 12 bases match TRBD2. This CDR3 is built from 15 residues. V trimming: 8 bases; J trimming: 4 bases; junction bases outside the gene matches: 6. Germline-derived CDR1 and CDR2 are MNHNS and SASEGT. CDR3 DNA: TGTGCCAGCGGGCGACTAGCGGGAGTTAAAAACATTCAGTACTTC. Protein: CASGRLAGVKNIQYF.

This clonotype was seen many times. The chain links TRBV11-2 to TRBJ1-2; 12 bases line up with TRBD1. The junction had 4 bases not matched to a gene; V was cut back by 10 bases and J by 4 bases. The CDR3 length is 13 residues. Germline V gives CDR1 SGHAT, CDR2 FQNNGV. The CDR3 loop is CATRDRGLYGYTF. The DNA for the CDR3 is TGTGCCACCCGGGACAGGGGGCTCTATGGCTACACCTTC.

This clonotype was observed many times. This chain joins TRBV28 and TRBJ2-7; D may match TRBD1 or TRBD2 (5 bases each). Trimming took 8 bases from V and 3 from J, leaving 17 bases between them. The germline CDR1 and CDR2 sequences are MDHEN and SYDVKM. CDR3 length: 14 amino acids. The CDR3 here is CASLPSGPLYEQYF. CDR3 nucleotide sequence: TGTGCCAGCTTACCGTCGGGACCACTCTACGAGCAGTACTTC.

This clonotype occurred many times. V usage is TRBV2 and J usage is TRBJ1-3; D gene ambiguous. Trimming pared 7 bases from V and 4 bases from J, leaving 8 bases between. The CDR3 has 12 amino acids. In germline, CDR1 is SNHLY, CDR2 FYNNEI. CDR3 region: CASIGRGNTIYF. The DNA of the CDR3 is TGTGCCAGCATTGGCAGGGGAAACACCATATATTTT.

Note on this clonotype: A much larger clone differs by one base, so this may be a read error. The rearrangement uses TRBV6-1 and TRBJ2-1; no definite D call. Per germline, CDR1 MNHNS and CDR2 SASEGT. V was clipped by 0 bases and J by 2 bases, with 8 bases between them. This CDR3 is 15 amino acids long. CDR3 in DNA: TGTGCCAGCAGTGAAGCGGGGAAGCCCTACAATGAGCAGTTCTTC. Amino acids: CASSEAGKPYNEQFF.

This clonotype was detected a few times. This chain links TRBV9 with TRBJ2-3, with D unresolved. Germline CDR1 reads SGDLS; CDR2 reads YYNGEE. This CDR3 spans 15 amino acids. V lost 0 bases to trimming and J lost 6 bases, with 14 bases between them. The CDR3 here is CASSVEMATGDTQYF. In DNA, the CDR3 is TGTGCCAGCAGCGTAGAAATGGCTACCGGGGATACGCAGTATTTT.

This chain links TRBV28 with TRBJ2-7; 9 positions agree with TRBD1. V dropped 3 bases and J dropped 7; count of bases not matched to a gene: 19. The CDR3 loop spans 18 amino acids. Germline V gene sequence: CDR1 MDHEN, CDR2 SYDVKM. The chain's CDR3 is CASSLIGWTGDPVSEQYF. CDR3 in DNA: TGTGCCAGCAGTTTGATTGGGTGGACAGGGGACCCGGTATCGGAGCAGTACTTC.

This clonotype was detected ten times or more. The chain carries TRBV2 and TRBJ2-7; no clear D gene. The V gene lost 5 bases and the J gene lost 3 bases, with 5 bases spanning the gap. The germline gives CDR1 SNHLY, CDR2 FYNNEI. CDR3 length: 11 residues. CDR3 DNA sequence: TGTGCCAGCAGTTGGATCTACGAGCAGTACTTC. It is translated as CASSWIYEQYF. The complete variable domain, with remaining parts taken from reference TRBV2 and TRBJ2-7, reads EPEVTQTPSHQVTQMGQEVILRCVPISNHLYFYWYRQILGQKVEFLVSFYNNEISEKSEIFDDQFSVERPDGSNFTLKIRSTKLEDSAMYFCASSWIYEQYFGPGTRLTVT.

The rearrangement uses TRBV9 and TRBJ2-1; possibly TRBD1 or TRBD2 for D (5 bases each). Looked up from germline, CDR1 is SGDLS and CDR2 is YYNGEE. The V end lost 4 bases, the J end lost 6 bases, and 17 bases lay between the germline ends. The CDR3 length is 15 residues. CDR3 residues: CASSPPLMGRNEQFF. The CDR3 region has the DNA TGTGCCAGCAGCCCCCCTTTGATGGGACGCAATGAGCAGTTCTTC.

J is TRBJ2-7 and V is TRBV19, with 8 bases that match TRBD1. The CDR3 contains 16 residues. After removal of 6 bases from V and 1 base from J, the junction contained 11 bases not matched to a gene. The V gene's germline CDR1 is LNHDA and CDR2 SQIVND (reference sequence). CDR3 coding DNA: TGTGCCAGTAGCCCCAACAGGGGGTTTCTATCCTACGAGCAGTACTTC. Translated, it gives CASSPNRGFLSYEQYF. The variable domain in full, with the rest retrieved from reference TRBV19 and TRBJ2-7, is DGGITQSPKYLFRKEGQNVTLSCEQNLNHDAMYWYRQDPGQGLRLIYYSQIVNDFQKGDIAEGYSVSREKKESFPLTVTSAQKNPTAFYLCASSPNRGFLSYEQYFGPGTRLTVT.

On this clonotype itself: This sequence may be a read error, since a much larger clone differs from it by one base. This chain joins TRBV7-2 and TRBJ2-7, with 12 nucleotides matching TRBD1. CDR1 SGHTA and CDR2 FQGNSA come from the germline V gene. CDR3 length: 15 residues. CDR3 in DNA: TGTGCCAGCAGCCAAGTGGGGACAGGGGGCTACGAGCAGTGCTTC. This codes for CASSQVGTGGYEQCF.

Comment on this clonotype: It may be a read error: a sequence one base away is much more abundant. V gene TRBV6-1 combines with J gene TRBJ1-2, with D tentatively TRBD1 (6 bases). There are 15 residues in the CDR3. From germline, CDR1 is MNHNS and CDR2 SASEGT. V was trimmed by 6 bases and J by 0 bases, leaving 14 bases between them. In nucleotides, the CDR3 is TGTGCCAGCAGGCCGGACAGCTCCTCTAACTATGGCTACACCTTC. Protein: CASRPDSSSNYGYTF.

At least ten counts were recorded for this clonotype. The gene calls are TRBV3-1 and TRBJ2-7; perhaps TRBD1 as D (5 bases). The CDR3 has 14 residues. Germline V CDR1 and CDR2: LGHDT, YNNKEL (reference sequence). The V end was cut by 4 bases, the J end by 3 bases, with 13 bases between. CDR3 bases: TGTGCCAGCAGCCCTGGGGCTAACAACTACGAGCAGTACTTC. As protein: CASSPGANNYEQYF.

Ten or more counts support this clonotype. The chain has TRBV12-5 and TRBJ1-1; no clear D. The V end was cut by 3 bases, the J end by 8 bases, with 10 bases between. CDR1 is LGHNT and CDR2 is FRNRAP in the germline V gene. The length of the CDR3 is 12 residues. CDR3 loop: CASGFAGSEAFF. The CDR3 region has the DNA TGTGCTAGTGGTTTTGCCGGGAGCGAAGCTTTCTTT.

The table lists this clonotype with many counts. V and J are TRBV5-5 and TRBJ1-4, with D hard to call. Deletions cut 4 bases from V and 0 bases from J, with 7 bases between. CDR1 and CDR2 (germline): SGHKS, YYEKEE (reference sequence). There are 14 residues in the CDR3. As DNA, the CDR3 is TGTGCCAGCAGCGCTCCGGCAACTAATGAAAAACTGTTTTTT. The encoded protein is CASSAPATNEKLFF. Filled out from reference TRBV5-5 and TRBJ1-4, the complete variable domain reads DAGVTQSPTHLIKTRGQQVTLRCSPISGHKSVSWYQQVLGQGPQFIFQYYEKEERGRGNFPDRFSARQFPNYSSELNVNALLLGDSALYLCASSAPATNEKLFFGSGTQLSVL.

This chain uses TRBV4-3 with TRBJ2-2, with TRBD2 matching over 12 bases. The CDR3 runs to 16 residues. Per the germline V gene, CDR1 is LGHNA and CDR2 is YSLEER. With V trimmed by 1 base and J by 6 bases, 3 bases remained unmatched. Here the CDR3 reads CASSQVGTSGSGELFF. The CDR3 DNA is TGCGCCAGCAGCCAAGTTGGGACTAGCGGGTCCGGGGAGCTGTTTTTT.

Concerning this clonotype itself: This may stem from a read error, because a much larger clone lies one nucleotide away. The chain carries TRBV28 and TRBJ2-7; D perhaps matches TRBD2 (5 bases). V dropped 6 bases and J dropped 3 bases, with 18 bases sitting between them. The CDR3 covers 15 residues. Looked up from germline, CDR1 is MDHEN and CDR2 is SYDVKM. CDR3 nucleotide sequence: TGTGCCAGCAGGCCTCCTACACGGGGAAGCTACGAGCAGTACTTC. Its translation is CASRPPTRGSYEQYF.

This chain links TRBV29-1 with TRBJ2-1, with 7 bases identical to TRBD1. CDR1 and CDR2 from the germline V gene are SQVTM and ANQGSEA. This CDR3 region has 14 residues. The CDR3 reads CTYSGTATYNEQFF. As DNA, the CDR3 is TGCACCTACTCCGGGACAGCTACCTACAATGAGCAGTTCTTC.

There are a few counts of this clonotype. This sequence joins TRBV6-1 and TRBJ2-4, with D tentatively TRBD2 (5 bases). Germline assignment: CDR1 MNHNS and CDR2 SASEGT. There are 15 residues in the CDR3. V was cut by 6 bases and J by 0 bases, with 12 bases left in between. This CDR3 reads CASSRGQVAKNIQYF. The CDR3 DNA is TGTGCCAGCAGCCGCGGGCAAGTAGCCAAAAACATTCAGTACTTC.

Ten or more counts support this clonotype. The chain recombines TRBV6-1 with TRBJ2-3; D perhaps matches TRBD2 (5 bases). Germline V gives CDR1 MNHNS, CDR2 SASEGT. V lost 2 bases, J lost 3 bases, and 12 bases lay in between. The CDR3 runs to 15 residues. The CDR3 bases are TGTGCCAGCAGTGAATGGTCCCCGGGAACAGATACGCAGTATTTT. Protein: CASSEWSPGTDTQYF.

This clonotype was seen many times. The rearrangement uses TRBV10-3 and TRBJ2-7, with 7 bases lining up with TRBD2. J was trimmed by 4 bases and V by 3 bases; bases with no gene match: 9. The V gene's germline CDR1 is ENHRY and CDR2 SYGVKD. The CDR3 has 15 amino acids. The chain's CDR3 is CAISDPSGRGYEQYF. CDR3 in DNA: TGTGCCATCAGTGATCCGAGTGGGAGGGGATACGAGCAGTACTTC.

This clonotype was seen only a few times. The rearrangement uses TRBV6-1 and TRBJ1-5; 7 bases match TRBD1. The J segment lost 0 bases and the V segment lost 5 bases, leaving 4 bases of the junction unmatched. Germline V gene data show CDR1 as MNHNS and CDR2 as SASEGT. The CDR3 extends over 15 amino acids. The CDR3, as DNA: TGTGCCAGCAGTACGGACAGGCTTAGCAATCAGCCCCAGCATTTT. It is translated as CASSTDRLSNQPQHF.

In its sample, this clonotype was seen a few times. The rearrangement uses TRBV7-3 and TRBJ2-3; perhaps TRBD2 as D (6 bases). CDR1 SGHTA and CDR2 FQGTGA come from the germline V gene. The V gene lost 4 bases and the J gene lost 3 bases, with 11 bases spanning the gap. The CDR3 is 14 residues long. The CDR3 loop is CASSSVRGTDTQYF. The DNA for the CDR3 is TGTGCCAGCAGCTCAGTACGGGGGACAGATACGCAGTATTTT.

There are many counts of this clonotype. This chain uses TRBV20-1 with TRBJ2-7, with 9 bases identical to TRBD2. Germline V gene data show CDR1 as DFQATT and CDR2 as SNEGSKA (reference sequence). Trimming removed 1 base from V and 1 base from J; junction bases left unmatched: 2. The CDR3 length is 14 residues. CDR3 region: CSARASGDSYEQYF. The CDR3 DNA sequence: TGCAGTGCTAGAGCTAGCGGGGATTCCTACGAGCAGTACTTC.

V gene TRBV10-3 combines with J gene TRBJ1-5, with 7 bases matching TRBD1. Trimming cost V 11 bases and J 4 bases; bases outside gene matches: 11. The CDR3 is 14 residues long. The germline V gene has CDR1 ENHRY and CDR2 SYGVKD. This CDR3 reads CAAWDSQENQPQHF. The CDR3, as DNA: TGTGCCGCCTGGGACAGTCAAGAAAATCAGCCCCAGCATTTT.

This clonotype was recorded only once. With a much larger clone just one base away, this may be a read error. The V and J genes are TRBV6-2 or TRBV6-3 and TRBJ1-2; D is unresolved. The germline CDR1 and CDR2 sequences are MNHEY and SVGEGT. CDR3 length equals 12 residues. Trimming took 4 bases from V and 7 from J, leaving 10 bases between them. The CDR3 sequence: CASSSGVRGYTF. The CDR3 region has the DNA TGTGCCAGCAGTTCCGGGGTTCGTGGCTACACCTTC.

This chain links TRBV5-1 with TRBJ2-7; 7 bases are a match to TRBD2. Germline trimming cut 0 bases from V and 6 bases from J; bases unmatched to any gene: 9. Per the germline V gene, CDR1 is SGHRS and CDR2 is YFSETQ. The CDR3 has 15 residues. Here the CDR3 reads CASSLVVGGIGEQYF. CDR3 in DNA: TGCGCCAGCAGCTTGGTTGTGGGGGGGATCGGCGAGCAGTACTTC.